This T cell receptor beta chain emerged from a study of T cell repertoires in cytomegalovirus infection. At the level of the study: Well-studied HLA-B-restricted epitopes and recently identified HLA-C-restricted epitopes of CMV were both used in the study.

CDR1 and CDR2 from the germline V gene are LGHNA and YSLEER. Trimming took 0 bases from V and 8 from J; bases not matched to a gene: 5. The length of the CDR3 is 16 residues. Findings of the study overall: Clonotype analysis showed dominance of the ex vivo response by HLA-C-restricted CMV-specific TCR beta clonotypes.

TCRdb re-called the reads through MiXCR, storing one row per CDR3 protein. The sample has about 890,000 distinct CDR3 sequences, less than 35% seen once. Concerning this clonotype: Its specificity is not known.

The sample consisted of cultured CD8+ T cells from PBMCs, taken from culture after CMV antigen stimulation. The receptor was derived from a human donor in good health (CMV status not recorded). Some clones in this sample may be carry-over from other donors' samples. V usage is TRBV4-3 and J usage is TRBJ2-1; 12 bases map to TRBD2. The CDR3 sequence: CASSQDLAGGLDEQFF. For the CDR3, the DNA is TGCGCCAGCAGCCAAGATCTAGCGGGGGGGTTGGATGAGCAGTTCTTC.